This T cell receptor (beta chain) emerged from a study of cytomegalovirus exposure and HLA in healthy donors. Study results and caveats: The authors judged a highly shared variant cluster likely a sequencing artifact. A later analysis reportedly found fewer N-insertions in an Asian-associated ancestry cluster than the roughly 670-donor mean. Researchers reportedly found TCR beta sequences accurately predicted most subjects' HLA-A and HLA-B alleles. Several top significant clusters appeared, in a later analysis, to be linked to common viral pathogens.

This clone occurred once. Its matching antigen is unknown. Germline loops: CDR1 LNHDA, CDR2 SQIVND (reference sequence). V shed 10 bases and J 3 bases; nucleotides not matched to a gene: 17. The CDR3 spans 17 residues. The PCR made use of 60 Vbeta and 13 Jbeta primers. TCRdb's copy holds only in-frame clones and misses some; the assay was immunoSEQ multiplex PCR. This table has 220,000 or so clones, 75% appearing once. The specimen was PBMCs. The chain couples TRBV19 to TRBJ1-4; 7 bases agree with TRBD1. The sequence derives from a young woman in good health and CMV-seronegative. CDR3 protein: CATTQALRTGANEKLFF. As DNA, the CDR3 is TGTGCCACCACCCAAGCCCTACGGACAGGAGCTAATGAAAAACTGTTTTTT.